Described below is a single TCR beta chain sequence and its context. The antigen is undetermined. This entry belongs to a study of T cells in Graves' hyperthyroidism and ophthalmopathy. Across the study: Peripheral blood was collected at initial diagnosis, before any treatment.

From RNA transcripts, TCR beta CDR3 regions were amplified. The HTBI set primed first-round TCR CDR3 RT-PCR. MiXCR, applied by TCRdb to the multiplex PCR reads, yields one record per CDR3 protein. The table includes about 200,000 distinct CDR3 sequences, roughly 17% detected once. Whole-study results and caveats: Before onset, ophthalmopathy was predicted by the model a median roughly 6.8 months earlier.

V lost 1 base to trimming and J lost 8 bases, with 14 bases between them. This CDR3 spans 14 amino acids. Germline V CDR1 and CDR2: SGHVS, FQNEAQ. The TCR originated in a woman aged 45-59 years with Graves' hyperthyroidism. The chain carries TRBV7-8 and TRBJ1-1, with a possible D match to TRBD1 (5 bases). The sequencing sample was made of blood. The CDR3 spells CASSLVSGTDEAFF. The DNA of the CDR3 is TGTGCCAGCAGCTTAGTTTCGGGGACGGACGAAGCTTTCTTT.